The rows below give T cell receptor beta chains drawn from one sample of a study of blood T cell repertoires in COVID-19. The assay was immunoSEQ multiplex PCR, and TCRdb's table has in-frame clones only and misses some. The data hold about 130,000 clones, with around 76% observed a single time. Specimen: peripheral blood. Receptor source: a human donor in a cohort sampled during active COVID-19. CDR3s include the opening cysteine and the closing phenylalanine or tryptophan. Each record gives: D gene, V gene, J gene, clone size, CDR3 protein, CDR3 DNA. The D gene is left open where the match is weak. Size tells how often a clone was seen (once, few, many) or the class of an expanded clone, and some rows leave it out.

d_call: -; v_call: TRBV7-9; j_call: TRBJ1-3; clone_size: -; cdr3_aa: CASSATGDTIYF; cdr3_nt: TGTGCCAGCAGCGCGACAGGAGACACCATATATTTT
d_call: -; v_call: TRBV4-1; j_call: TRBJ1-3; clone_size: -; cdr3_aa: CASSQHLGTTGNTIYF; cdr3_nt: TGCGCCAGCAGCCAGCATTTAGGGACAACTGGAAACACCATATATTTT
d_call: -; v_call: TRBV6-5; j_call: TRBJ1-1; clone_size: -; cdr3_aa: CASSLQGRGNTEAFF; cdr3_nt: TGTGCCAGCAGCCTACAGGGTCGAGGGAACACTGAAGCTTTCTTT
d_call: -; v_call: TRBV7-3; j_call: TRBJ1-3; clone_size: few; cdr3_aa: CASSPQPSGNTIYF; cdr3_nt: TGTGCCAGCAGCCCACAGCCGTCAGGAAACACCATATATTTT
d_call: -; v_call: TRBV27; j_call: TRBJ1-6; clone_size: -; cdr3_aa: CASSSHRNNSPLHF; cdr3_nt: TGTGCCAGCAGTTCCCACAGGAATAATTCACCCCTCCACTTT
d_call: TRBD2; v_call: TRBV19; j_call: TRBJ2-5; clone_size: -; cdr3_aa: CASSIGLAGGLQETQYF; cdr3_nt: TGTGCCAGTAGTATAGGACTAGCGGGGGGGCTCCAAGAGACCCAGTACTTC
d_call: TRBD1; v_call: TRBV4-1; j_call: TRBJ2-7; clone_size: few; cdr3_aa: CASSTRDSNHEQYF; cdr3_nt: TGCGCCAGCAGCACCCGGGACAGCAACCACGAGCAGTACTTC
d_call: TRBD2; v_call: TRBV3-1/TRBV3-2; j_call: TRBJ2-2; clone_size: -; cdr3_aa: CASRLGGAATGELFF; cdr3_nt: TGTGCCAGCAGACTCGGGGGGGCGGCCACCGGGGAGCTGTTTTTT
d_call: -; v_call: TRBV6-5; j_call: TRBJ1-5; clone_size: -; cdr3_aa: CASSYSFSGQPQHF; cdr3_nt: TGTGCCAGCAGTTACAGCTTCTCAGGACAGCCCCAGCATTTT
d_call: TRBD1; v_call: TRBV5-5; j_call: TRBJ1-6; clone_size: few; cdr3_aa: CASSWTGGDSPLHF; cdr3_nt: TGTGCCAGCAGCTGGACAGGGGGTGATTCACCCCTCCACTTT
d_call: TRBD1; v_call: TRBV6-6; j_call: TRBJ1-3; clone_size: -; cdr3_aa: CASSLHRDSFLSGNTIYF; cdr3_nt: TGTGCCAGCAGTCTACACCGGGACAGCTTCCTCTCTGGAAACACCATATATTTT
d_call: TRBD1; v_call: TRBV28; j_call: TRBJ2-2; clone_size: -; cdr3_aa: CASSSASGRPGTGNTGELFF; cdr3_nt: TGTGCCAGCAGTTCGGCGAGCGGTAGACCCGGGACAGGGAACACCGGGGAGCTGTTTTTT
d_call: TRBD1; v_call: TRBV29-1; j_call: TRBJ1-1; clone_size: few; cdr3_aa: CSVRHTGGTSEAFF; cdr3_nt: TGCAGCGTTCGACATACAGGGGGTACTTCTGAAGCTTTCTTT
d_call: -; v_call: TRBV30; j_call: TRBJ2-7; clone_size: -; cdr3_aa: CAWSVGSYEQYF; cdr3_nt: TGTGCCTGGAGTGTAGGGAGCTACGAGCAGTACTTC
d_call: -; v_call: TRBV5-6; j_call: TRBJ1-1; clone_size: -; cdr3_aa: CASSAGDNTEAFF; cdr3_nt: TGTGCCAGCAGCGCAGGGGATAACACTGAAGCTTTCTTT
d_call: -; v_call: TRBV30; j_call: TRBJ2-3; clone_size: -; cdr3_aa: CAWSGGLDNTDTQYF; cdr3_nt: TGTGCCTGGAGTGGGGGACTCGATAACACAGATACGCAGTATTTT
d_call: -; v_call: TRBV7-9; j_call: TRBJ2-2; clone_size: -; cdr3_aa: CASSYNGGLNTGELFF; cdr3_nt: TGTGCCAGCAGCTATAACGGGGGGCTAAACACCGGGGAGCTGTTTTTT
d_call: TRBD2; v_call: TRBV7-2; j_call: TRBJ2-7; clone_size: -; cdr3_aa: CASSLMGGGLPYEQYF; cdr3_nt: TGTGCCAGCAGCTTAATGGGCGGGGGGCTCCCCTACGAGCAGTACTTC